The TCR beta chain under discussion was sequenced for a study of cytomegalovirus exposure and HLA in healthy donors. The data were produced by immunoSEQ multiplex PCR, yet TCRdb's version contains in-frame clones alone and is incomplete. Of some 190,000 clones in the sample, 86% were seen once. In regard to this clone: Its antigen remains unidentified.

Trimming removed 3 bases from V and 9 bases from J, with 12 bases in between. CDR1 and CDR2 from the germline V gene are KGHSH and LQKENI. CDR3 size: 13 residues. The study's findings and limits: The tendency of first-cohort TCR clusters to co-occur in the roughly 130 validation repertoires was the finding of a later analysis. About 180 TCR beta chains were listed as cytomegalovirus-associated. Reports showed the classifier diagnosing cytomegalovirus status with high specificity and sensitivity.

This clonotype was sampled from a woman aged 18-30 years in good health and CMV-seronegative. V is TRBV18 and J is TRBJ2-1; D not resolved. The specimen sequenced was PBMCs. CDR3 nucleotides: TGTGCCAGCTCACCCCATCCCGGTAGTGAGCAGTTCTTC. This codes for CASSPHPGSEQFF. Combining the CDR3 with reference TRBV18 and TRBJ2-1 gives the whole variable domain NAGVMQNPRHLVRRRGQEARLRCSPMKGHSHVYWYRQLPEEGLKFMVYLQKENIIDESGMPKERFSAEFPKEGPSILRIQQVVRGDSAAYFCASSPHPGSEQFFGPGTRLTVL.